This T cell receptor beta chain stems from a study of shared clonotypes between healthy human individuals. Sorted subsets were amplified in replicate PCRs using about 210 ng DNA, roughly 30,000 T cell genomes. Some clones are missing from TCRdb's copy, which holds only in-frame ones; the method was immunoSEQ multiplex PCR. This sample carries hundreds of thousands of clones, almost 95% of them seen once, and the ten largest clones take 24%. V was shortened by 1 base and J by 8 bases, with 17 bases between the two germline ends. Germline values: CDR1 PRHDT, CDR2 FYEKMQ (reference sequence). The CDR3 is 16 residues long. CD45RO-negative, CCR7-selected cells formed the naive CD8 fraction, which excluded terminally differentiated effector memory CD45RA+ cells. Donors included only healthy HIV-negative adults lacking recent acute infections or vaccinations. All of the donors resided in Nashville, Tennessee, and each was a Caucasian adult.

The rearrangement joins TRBV13 to TRBJ1-4; tentatively, D is TRBD1 (5 bases). The sequence derives from a man aged 30 to 39 in good health. Source material: naive CD8+ T cells sorted from blood. CDR3 sequence reads: CASSLDYSQGSEKLFF. The CDR3 coding sequence is TGTGCCAGCAGCTTAGATTATAGCCAGGGAAGCGAAAAACTGTTTTTT.